The 29 T cell receptor beta chains given below trace back to one sample, sequenced in a study of beta chain features in type 1 diabetes. The study's findings and limits: The study found moderately but significantly shorter TCRB CDR3s in all four CD4+ subsets of Type 1 diabetes patients.

The isolated RNA, all of it, was reverse transcribed, so expressed TCRB transcripts were what got sequenced. TCRdb's table, derived via immunoSEQ multiplex PCR, lists solely in-frame clones and lacks some. The data hold around 250,000 clones, with around 14% observed a single time. No antigens are known for them. What was sequenced was naive CD4+ T cells from blood. The receptors stem from a man aged 25 to 45 with type 1 diabetes.

This clone came up a few times. The rearrangement uses TRBV5-4 and TRBJ2-3; 11 nucleotides match TRBD2. CDR3 length: 16 residues. The V gene end was trimmed by 0 bases and the J gene end by 6 bases; junction bases not matched to a gene: 6. Germline V gives CDR1 SGHNT, CDR2 YYREEE (reference sequence). CDR3 protein: CASSLGTSGFRDTQYF. Here the CDR3 DNA reads TGTGCCAGCAGCTTGGGGACTAGCGGGTTCCGGGATACGCAGTATTTT.

The DNA for the CDR3 is TGTGCCAGCAGTCAGAGGACAGGACTCTCCTACGAGCAGTACTTC. Its translation is CASSQRTGLSYEQYF. The chain links TRBV27 to TRBJ2-7; 7 bases agree with TRBD1. After removal of 5 bases from V and 0 bases from J, the junction contained 7 bases not matched to a gene. CDR3 length equals 15 residues. Germline V gene sequence: CDR1 MNHEY, CDR2 SMNVEV (reference sequence).

This clone has more than one count but fewer than ten. The rearrangement joins TRBV9 to TRBJ2-1; possibly TRBD2 for D (5 bases). Germline-derived CDR1 and CDR2 are SGDLS and YYNGEE. The length of the CDR3 is 15 residues. V dropped 0 bases and J dropped 2 bases, with 9 bases sitting between them. The CDR3 reads CASSVGAGAYNEQFF. In DNA, the CDR3 is TGTGCCAGCAGCGTAGGGGCGGGCGCCTACAATGAGCAGTTCTTC. Full variable domain (missing parts from reference TRBV9 and TRBJ2-1): DSGVTQTPKHLITATGQRVTLRCSPRSGDLSVYWYQQSLDQGLQFLIQYYNGEERAKGNILERFSAQQFPDLHSELNLSSLELGDSALYFCASSVGAGAYNEQFFGPGTRLTVL.

The table lists this clone with a few counts. J is TRBJ1-1 and V is TRBV5-4, with 7 bases that match TRBD1. CDR3 length: 15 amino acids. CDR1 SGHNT and CDR2 YYREEE come from the germline V gene (reference sequence). The trim removed 5 bases at V and 5 bases at J, leaving 12 bases unmatched. The CDR3 DNA sequence: TGTGCCAGCAGTCCCCGGCGAACAGGGGAAACTGAAGCTTTCTTT. This sequence encodes CASSPRRTGETEAFF. The whole variable domain, filled in from reference TRBV5-4 and TRBJ1-1, reads ETGVTQSPTHLIKTRGQQVTLRCSSQSGHNTVSWYQQALGQGPQFIFQYYREEENGRGNFPPRFSGLQFPNYSSELNVNALELDDSALYLCASSPRRTGETEAFFGQGTRLTVV.

The chain combines TRBV5-4 with TRBJ1-2, with D unresolved. The germline V and J ends were trimmed by 3 bases and 4 bases, with 10 bases remaining between them. The CDR3 is 13 amino acids. CDR1 is SGHNT, CDR2 YYREEE, per germline (reference sequence). CDR3 nucleotides: TGTGCCAGCAGCTCACAGAGAGCCTATGGCTACACCTTC. Its protein is CASSSQRAYGYTF.

The rearrangement links TRBV5-1 to TRBJ1-6, with TRBD1 as a possible D gene (5 bases). Trimming removed 9 bases at V and 10 bases at J, with 20 bases between. Germline CDR1 SGHRS, CDR2 YFSETQ. There are 14 residues in the CDR3. CDR3 residues: CATRPGGQGSPLHF. The CDR3 DNA reads as TGCGCCACCAGGCCCGGAGGGCAGGGATCACCCCTCCACTTT.

The CDR3 region is CASSTGGETQYF. In DNA, the CDR3 is TGTGCCAGCAGCACGGGCGGGGAGACCCAGTACTTC. V is TRBV7-9 and J is TRBJ2-5; tentative D call: TRBD2 (5 bases). V was trimmed by 5 bases and J by 5 bases, leaving 9 bases between them. The CDR3 totals 12 residues. Germline V gene data show CDR1 as SEHNR and CDR2 as FQNEAQ (reference sequence).

There are a few counts of this clone. The V gene is TRBV18, the J gene TRBJ2-1, with D possibly matching TRBD2 (5 bases). The ends were cut back, 2 bases at V and 0 bases at J, with 8 bases in the middle. The CDR3 extends over 15 amino acids. From germline, CDR1 is KGHSH and CDR2 LQKENI. CDR3 sequence: CASSPISASYNEQFF. The CDR3 DNA reads TGTGCCAGCTCACCAATTAGCGCCTCCTACAATGAGCAGTTCTTC. Complete variable domain (other parts from reference TRBV18 and TRBJ2-1): NAGVMQNPRHLVRRRGQEARLRCSPMKGHSHVYWYRQLPEEGLKFMVYLQKENIIDESGMPKERFSAEFPKEGPSILRIQQVVRGDSAAYFCASSPISASYNEQFFGPGTRLTVL.

The chain uses TRBV4-1 and TRBJ2-2, with 9 positions matching TRBD2. CDR1 is MGHRA, CDR2 YSYEKL, per germline. The V segment lost 0 bases and the J segment 4 bases; nucleotides outside the gene matches: 6. The length of the CDR3 is 17 residues. The CDR3: CASSQDSSGRVTGELFF. DNA of the CDR3: TGCGCCAGCAGCCAAGATAGTAGCGGGAGAGTCACCGGGGAGCTGTTTTTT.

In this sample, this clone turned up a few times. This sample also contains other DNA sequences that code for the same CDR3. V and J are TRBV7-2 and TRBJ2-3; 7 nucleotides match TRBD2. J was trimmed by 2 bases and V by 0 bases; bases with no gene match: 2. Germline CDR1 reads SGHTA; CDR2 reads FQGNSA. This CDR3 has 15 residues. The CDR3 bases are TGTGCCAGCAGCTTAGCGCGGGGGTCCACAGATACGCAGTATTTT. Its translation is CASSLARGSTDTQYF.

The genes are TRBV6-5 and TRBJ2-1; 11 bases are a match to TRBD2. This CDR3 has 16 amino acids. With 2 bases clipped from V and 8 bases from J, the junction kept 8 bases outside the gene matches. Looked up from germline, CDR1 is MNHEY and CDR2 is SVGAGI. The CDR3 bases are TGTGCCAGCAGTTACCCGTTGACTAGCGGGGCGGATGAGCAGTTCTTC. Its translation is CASSYPLTSGADEQFF.

The V and J genes are TRBV5-5 and TRBJ2-6; D not resolved. CDR1 and CDR2 from the germline V gene are SGHKS and YYEKEE (reference sequence). Trimming removed 9 bases at V and 0 bases at J, with 7 bases between. This CDR3 is 13 amino acids long. The CDR3 is CATGVSGANVLTF. CDR3 nucleotides: TGTGCCACCGGAGTCTCTGGGGCCAACGTCCTGACTTTC.

The J gene is TRBJ2-7, the V gene TRBV28, with a tentative D call TRBD2 (6 bases). The germline gives CDR1 MDHEN, CDR2 SYDVKM. V lost 5 bases and J 1 base, leaving 12 bases between the germline ends. The CDR3 is made up of 14 amino acids. For the CDR3, the DNA is TGTGCCAGCAGTCCGCCCGGGGGATCCTACGAGCAGTACTTC. It yields the protein CASSPPGGSYEQYF. Combining the CDR3 with reference TRBV28 and TRBJ2-7 gives the whole variable domain DVKVTQSSRYLVKRTGEKVFLECVQDMDHENMFWYRQDPGLGLRLIYFSYDVKMKEKGDIPEGYSVSREKKERFSLILESASTNQTSMYLCASSPPGGSYEQYFGPGTRLTVT.

This clone has only a few counts. This rearrangement joins TRBV14 to TRBJ1-1, with D possibly being TRBD1 (6 bases). The germline V gene has CDR1 SGHDN and CDR2 FVKESK. Trimming took off 4 bases at V and 11 bases at J, with 17 bases between the two ends. CDR3 length: 13 amino acids. The chain's CDR3 is CASSPNREGGAFF. The DNA for the CDR3 is TGTGCCAGCAGCCCCAACAGGGAGGGTGGTGCTTTCTTT.

This clone was counted between two and nine times. The chain is built from TRBV4-1 and TRBJ2-3; maybe TRBD1 (6 bases). With 4 bases removed from V and 5 bases from J, the gap between germline ends came to 13 bases. This CDR3 comprises 14 residues. The V gene's germline CDR1 is MGHRA and CDR2 YSYEKL. The CDR3 region has the DNA TGCGCCAGCAGCCTCCAGGGGAACGAAGATACGCAGTATTTT. Protein product: CASSLQGNEDTQYF.

The chain employs TRBV5-4 and TRBJ1-2, with unresolved D. CDR1 and CDR2 from the germline V gene are SGHNT and YYREEE (reference sequence). The V end lost 1 base, the J end lost 0 bases, and 4 bases lay between the germline ends. There are 13 residues in the CDR3. CDR3 protein: CASSLQANYGYTF. The CDR3 region has the DNA TGTGCCAGCAGCTTGCAGGCTAACTATGGCTACACCTTC.

V and J are TRBV30 and TRBJ2-3; TRBD2 is a possible D gene (5 bases). Trimming stripped 6 bases from V and 7 bases from J, with 17 bases between. Germline CDR1 GTSNPN, CDR2 SVGIG (reference sequence). The CDR3 extends over 13 amino acids. Here the CDR3 DNA reads TGTGCCTGTGACGGGATGTCAAGGAATACGCAGTATTTT. Translating it yields CACDGMSRNTQYF.

V usage is TRBV7-9 and J usage is TRBJ2-1; TRBD2 matches 13 bases. Per germline, CDR1 SEHNR and CDR2 FQNEAQ (reference sequence). The CDR3 length is 15 residues. J gave up 8 bases and V 5 bases, and 6 bases lay outside the gene matches. In DNA form, the CDR3 reads TGTGCCAGCAGCCCGGGACTAGCGGGGATCGATGAGCAGTTCTTC. Protein: CASSPGLAGIDEQFF.

The rearrangement uses TRBV30 and TRBJ2-7; 9 bases fit TRBD2. Trimming took 3 bases from V and 2 from J; bases not matched to a gene: 5. The length of the CDR3 is 14 residues. The germline CDR1 and CDR2 sequences are GTSNPN and SVGIG (reference sequence). DNA of the CDR3: TGTGCCTGGAGCCCAGCGGGAGGCCCCTACGAGCAGTACTTC. Translated: CAWSPAGGPYEQYF.

This clone has just a few counts. V and J are TRBV11-2 and TRBJ1-2; weak D call: TRBD1 (5 bases). Trimming took off 1 base at V and 4 bases at J, with 10 bases between the two ends. Germline loops: CDR1 SGHAT, CDR2 FQNNGV. The CDR3 contains 14 residues. The CDR3 bases are TGTGCCAGCAGCTTAGGACAGAGCATCTATGGCTACACCTTC. The encoded protein is CASSLGQSIYGYTF.

This clone was detected only a few times. This rearrangement joins TRBV30 to TRBJ1-2, with D possibly matching TRBD1 (6 bases). This CDR3 is built from 10 residues. With 7 bases removed from V and 8 bases from J, the gap between germline ends came to 11 bases. Germline V gene sequence: CDR1 GTSNPN, CDR2 SVGIG (reference sequence). The CDR3 here is CALDSRGYTF. The DNA for the CDR3 is TGTGCCTTGGACAGCCGGGGCTACACCTTC.

V gene TRBV6-6 combines with J gene TRBJ2-2; 7 positions match TRBD2. The V gene's germline CDR1 is MNHNY and CDR2 SVGAGI (reference sequence). The CDR3 has 14 amino acids. V shed 4 bases and J 5 bases; nucleotides not matched to a gene: 4. CDR3 in DNA: TGTGCCAGCAGTTCTAGCGGAGCAACCGGGGAGCTGTTTTTT. It is translated as CASSSSGATGELFF.

DNA of the CDR3: TGCGCCAGCAGCTTATCAGGGGGCGCAGAGACCCAGTACTTC. Translated, it gives CASSLSGGAETQYF. The rearrangement joins TRBV5-1 to TRBJ2-5; TRBD1 matches 8 bases. V dropped 2 bases and J dropped 4; count of bases not matched to a gene: 4. CDR3 length: 14 residues. Germline V gives CDR1 SGHRS, CDR2 YFSETQ.

DNA for the CDR3: TGTGCCAGTAAACTTCTAGCGGGGCTTACCTACGAGCAGTACTTC. This sequence encodes CASKLLAGLTYEQYF. V is TRBV6-6 and J is TRBJ2-7; 9 bases map to TRBD2. The CDR3 extends over 15 amino acids. Per the germline V gene, CDR1 is MNHNY and CDR2 is SVGAGI (reference sequence). The V gene end was trimmed by 9 bases and the J gene end by 2 bases; junction bases not matched to a gene: 11.

This clone has more than one count but fewer than ten. The rearrangement joins TRBV7-9 to TRBJ2-2; TRBD2 aligns across 10 bases. The CDR3 is made up of 16 amino acids. CDR1 is SEHNR and CDR2 is FQNEAQ in the germline V gene (reference sequence). Losses at the gene ends were 2 bases for V and 4 bases for J; bases not matched to a gene: 4. The DNA of the CDR3 is TGTGCCAGCAGCTTAAGCAGGACTAGCGGCACCGGGGAGCTGTTTTTT. It yields the protein CASSLSRTSGTGELFF.

V is TRBV30 and J is TRBJ2-5; D uncertain. Trimming took off 4 bases at V and 4 bases at J, with 7 bases between the two ends. The CDR3 spans 11 residues. From germline, CDR1 is GTSNPN and CDR2 SVGIG (reference sequence). CDR3: CAWTLGETQYF. CDR3 coding DNA: TGTGCCTGGACCCTAGGAGAGACCCAGTACTTC. The full variable domain, completed using reference TRBV30 and TRBJ2-5, is SQTIHQWPATLVQPVGSPLSLECTVEGTSNPNLYWYRQAAGRGLQLLFYSVGIGQISSEVPQNLSASRPQDRQFILSSKKLLLSDSGFYLCAWTLGETQYFGPGTRLLVL.

This clone was counted between two and nine times. The sample contains more than one DNA sequence encoding this CDR3. V is TRBV5-1 and J is TRBJ2-5; D is possibly TRBD2 (6 bases). CDR1 and CDR2 (germline): SGHRS, YFSETQ. The CDR3 contains 14 residues. Trimming removed 0 bases at V and 3 bases at J, with 9 bases between. CDR3 protein: CASSLGRGKETQYF. The CDR3 DNA sequence: TGCGCCAGCAGCTTGGGGCGGGGTAAAGAGACCCAGTACTTC.

This clone turned up a few times. The chain combines TRBV16 with TRBJ2-6; D is uncertain. The CDR3 spans 16 residues. CDR1 is KGHSY and CDR2 is FQNENV in the germline V gene. V shed 4 bases and J shed 1 base, with 11 bases lying between them. CDR3 loop: CASSPSVVSGANVLTF. The CDR3 DNA follows: TGTGCCAGCAGCCCCTCGGTGGTTTCTGGGGCCAACGTCCTGACTTTC.

The rearrangement joins TRBV9 to TRBJ2-5; TRBD1 matches at 11 bases. After removal of 0 bases from V and 5 bases from J, the junction contained 6 bases not matched to a gene. Per the germline V gene, CDR1 is SGDLS and CDR2 is YYNGEE. The CDR3 sequence is 16 residues long. CDR3 nucleotide sequence: TGTGCCAGCAGCGTAGGGACAGGGGGCGAAGTGGAGACCCAGTACTTC. Translation gives CASSVGTGGEVETQYF.